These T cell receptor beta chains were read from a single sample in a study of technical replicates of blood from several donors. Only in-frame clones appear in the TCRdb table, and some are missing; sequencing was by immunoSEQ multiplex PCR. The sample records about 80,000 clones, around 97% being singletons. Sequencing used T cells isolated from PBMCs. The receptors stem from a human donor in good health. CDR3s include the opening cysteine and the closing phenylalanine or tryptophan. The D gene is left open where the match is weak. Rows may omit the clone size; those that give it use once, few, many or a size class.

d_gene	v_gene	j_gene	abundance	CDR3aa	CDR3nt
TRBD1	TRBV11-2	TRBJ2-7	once	CASSLAGGNEQYF	TGTGCCAGCAGCTTAGCAGGGGGCAACGAGCAGTACTTC
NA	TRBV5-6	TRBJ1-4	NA	CATFLMREKLFF	TGTGCCACGTTTCTAATGAGGGAAAAACTGTTTTTT
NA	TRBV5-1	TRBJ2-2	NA	CASSPVGGTGELFF	TGCGCCAGCAGCCCCGTAGGGGGCACCGGGGAGCTGTTTTTT
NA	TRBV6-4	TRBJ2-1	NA	CASSDSIQRPIYEQFF	TGTGCCAGCAGTGACTCGATCCAGCGGCCCATTTACGAGCAGTTCTTC
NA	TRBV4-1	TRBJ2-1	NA	CASSRSRGNEQFF	TGCGCCAGCAGCCGTAGTCGGGGCAATGAGCAGTTCTTC
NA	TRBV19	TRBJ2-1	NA	CASSSRPGYNEQFF	TGTGCCAGTAGTTCGAGACCGGGGTACAATGAGCAGTTCTTC
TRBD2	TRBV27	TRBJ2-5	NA	CASSLSTSGGLWALQETQYF	TGTGCCAGCAGTTTATCGACTAGCGGGGGATTATGGGCCCTCCAAGAGACCCAGTACTTC
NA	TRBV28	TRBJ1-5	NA	CASTPIGQPQHF	TGTGCCAGCACCCCTATCGGGCAGCCCCAGCATTTT
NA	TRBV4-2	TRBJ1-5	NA	CASSQSRETWSNQPQHF	TGTGCCAGCAGCCAGTCCCGGGAGACATGGAGCAATCAGCCCCAGCATTTT
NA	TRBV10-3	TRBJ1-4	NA	CAISEGDSGAELFF	TGTGCCATCAGTGAGGGAGACAGTGGGGCCGAACTGTTTTTT
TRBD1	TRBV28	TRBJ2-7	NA	CATHRGFYEQYF	TGTGCCACCCACAGGGGGTTTTACGAGCAGTACTTC
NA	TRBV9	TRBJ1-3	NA	CASRVGTGSGNTIYF	TGTGCCAGCAGGGTAGGAACAGGGTCTGGAAACACCATATATTTT
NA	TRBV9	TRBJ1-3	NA	CASRIRLDSLTNPGNTIYF	TGTGCCAGCAGAATTCGGCTGGACAGCCTTACCAACCCTGGAAACACCATATATTTT
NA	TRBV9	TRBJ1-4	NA	CASSVDRGVDGEKLFF	TGTGCCAGCAGCGTAGATCGGGGTGTCGACGGTGAAAAACTGTTTTTT
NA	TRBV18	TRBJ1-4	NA	CASSRAAVEQLFF	TGTGCCAGCTCACGGGCAGCCGTTGAACAACTGTTTTTT
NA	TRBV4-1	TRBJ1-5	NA	CASSQEARVGNQPQHF	TGCGCCAGCAGCCAAGAGGCCAGGGTTGGCAATCAGCCCCAGCATTTT
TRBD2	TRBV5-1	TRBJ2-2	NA	CASSFIAGENTGELFF	TGCGCCAGCAGCTTCATAGCGGGGGAGAACACCGGGGAGCTGTTTTTT
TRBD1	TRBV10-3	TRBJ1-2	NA	CAIKGQAEYGYTF	TGTGCCATCAAGGGACAGGCAGAATATGGCTACACCTTC
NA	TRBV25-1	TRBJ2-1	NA	CATIQGYNEQFF	TGTGCCACCATACAGGGTTACAATGAGCAGTTCTTC
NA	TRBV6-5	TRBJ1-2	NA	CASSSILGVYYGYTF	TGTGCCAGCAGTTCGATCCTAGGGGTATACTATGGCTACACCTTC
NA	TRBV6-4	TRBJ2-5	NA	CASSPVGGSGETQYF	TGTGCCAGCAGCCCCGTTGGAGGGTCGGGGGAGACCCAGTACTTC
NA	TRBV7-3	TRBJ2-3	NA	CASSFDSDTQYF	TGTGCCAGCAGCTTTGACTCAGATACGCAGTATTTT
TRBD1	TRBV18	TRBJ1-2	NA	CASSPLSGGPYGYTF	TGTGCCAGCTCACCACTTTCAGGGGGGCCCTATGGCTACACCTTC
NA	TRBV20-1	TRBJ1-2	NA	CSAATWEPTF	TGCAGTGCTGCGACGTGGGAGCCAACCTTC
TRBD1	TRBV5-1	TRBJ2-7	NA	CASSLDQGAVYEQYF	TGCGCCAGCAGCTTGGATCAGGGGGCTGTCTACGAGCAGTACTTC
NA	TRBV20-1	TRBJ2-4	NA	CSANKNIQYF	TGCAGTGCCAATAAAAACATTCAGTACTTC
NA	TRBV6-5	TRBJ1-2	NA	CASSYSDGAYYGYTF	TGTGCCAGCAGTTACTCGGATGGGGCTTACTATGGCTACACCTTC
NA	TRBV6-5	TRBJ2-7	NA	CASTPAGGYEQYF	TGTGCCAGCACTCCAGCGGGCGGATACGAGCAGTACTTC
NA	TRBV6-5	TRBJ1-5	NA	CASRLQVQSNQPQHF	TGTGCCAGCAGATTACAGGTTCAGAGCAATCAGCCCCAGCATTTT